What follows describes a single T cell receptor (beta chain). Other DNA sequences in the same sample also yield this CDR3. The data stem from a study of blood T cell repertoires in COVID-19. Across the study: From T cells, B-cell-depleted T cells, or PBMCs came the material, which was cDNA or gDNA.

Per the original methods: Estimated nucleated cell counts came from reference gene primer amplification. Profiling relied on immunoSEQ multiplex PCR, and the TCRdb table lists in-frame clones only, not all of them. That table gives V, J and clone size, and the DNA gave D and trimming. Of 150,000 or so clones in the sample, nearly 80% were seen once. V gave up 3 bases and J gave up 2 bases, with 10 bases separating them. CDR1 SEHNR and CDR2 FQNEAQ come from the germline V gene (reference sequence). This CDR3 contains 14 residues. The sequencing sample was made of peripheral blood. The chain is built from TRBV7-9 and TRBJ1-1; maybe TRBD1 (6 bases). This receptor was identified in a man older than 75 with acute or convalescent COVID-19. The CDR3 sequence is CASSLPDSNTEAFF. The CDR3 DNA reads TGTGCCAGCAGCTTGCCGGACAGTAACACTGAAGCTTTCTTT.